Here is one T cell receptor (beta chain) with its context. This entry belongs to a study of blood T cell repertoires in COVID-19. The method was immunoSEQ multiplex PCR; TCRdb's version includes in-frame clones alone and lacks a portion of them. The sample includes some 240,000 clones, about nine tenths of them seen just once. Trimming shortened V by 6 bases and J by 3 bases, and 10 bases separated the two germline ends. Germline CDR1 is ENHRY and CDR2 is SYGVKD. The CDR3 has 13 residues. The chain combines TRBV10-3 with TRBJ2-3; the D gene is possibly TRBD1 (6 bases). Sequencing was performed on peripheral blood. The receptor was derived from a man aged 55 to 70 who had recovered from COVID-19. The CDR3 protein is CAISGQGTDTQYF. The CDR3 DNA follows: TGTGCCATCAGCGGGCAGGGGACAGATACGCAGTATTTT.